The present entry profiles one TCR beta chain with its context. Its target is unknown. In the same sample, other DNA sequences code for this CDR3. These data originate in a study of shared clonotypes between healthy human individuals. Overall study results and limits: It was only blood that was sampled, and tissue repertoires likely differ. For sorted subsets, rarefaction showed incomplete sequencing despite large depth.

Trimming took 0 bases from V and 5 from J; bases not matched to a gene: 3. The CDR3 length is 14 residues. The germline V gene has CDR1 SGHTS and CDR2 YDEGEE. Several immunoSEQ plates held equal portions of the genomic DNA taken from each subset. Sequenced by immunoSEQ multiplex PCR; TCRdb stores in-frame clones only, minus some. The sample lists roughly 220,000 clones; about 65% were seen once. The sample consisted of memory CD4+ T cells sorted from blood. The subset here: CD45RA-negative fraction. The receptor was isolated from a man aged 25 to 40 in good health. The J gene is TRBJ2-5, the V gene TRBV5-8; TRBD1 matches at 8 bases. The CDR3 sequence: CASSLGTGRETQYF. Written as DNA, the CDR3 is TGTGCCAGCAGCTTGGGGACAGGGCGGGAGACCCAGTACTTC.